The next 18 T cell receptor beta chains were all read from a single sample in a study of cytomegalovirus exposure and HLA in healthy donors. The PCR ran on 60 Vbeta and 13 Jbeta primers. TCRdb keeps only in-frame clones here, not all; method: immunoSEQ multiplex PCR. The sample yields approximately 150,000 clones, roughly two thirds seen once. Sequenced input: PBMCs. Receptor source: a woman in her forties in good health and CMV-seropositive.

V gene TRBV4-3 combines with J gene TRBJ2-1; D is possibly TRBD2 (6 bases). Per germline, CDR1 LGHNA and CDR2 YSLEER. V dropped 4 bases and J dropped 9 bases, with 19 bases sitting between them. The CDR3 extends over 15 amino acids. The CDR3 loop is CASSPVLAVVGEQFF. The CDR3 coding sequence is TGCGCCAGCAGCCCTGTTTTAGCGGTTGTCGGTGAGCAGTTCTTC.

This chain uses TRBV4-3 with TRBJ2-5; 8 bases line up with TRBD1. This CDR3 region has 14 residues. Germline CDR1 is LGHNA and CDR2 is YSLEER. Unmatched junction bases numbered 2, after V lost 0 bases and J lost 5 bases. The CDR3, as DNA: TGCGCCAGCAGCCAAGATAACAGGGGGGAGACCCAGTACTTC. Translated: CASSQDNRGETQYF.

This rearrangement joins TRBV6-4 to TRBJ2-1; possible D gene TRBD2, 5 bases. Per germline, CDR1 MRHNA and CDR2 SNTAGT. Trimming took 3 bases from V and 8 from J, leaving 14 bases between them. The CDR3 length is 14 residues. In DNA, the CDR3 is TGTGCCAGCAGTGAGCCCCCCTCTAGCTATGAGCAGTTCTTC. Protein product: CASSEPPSSYEQFF.

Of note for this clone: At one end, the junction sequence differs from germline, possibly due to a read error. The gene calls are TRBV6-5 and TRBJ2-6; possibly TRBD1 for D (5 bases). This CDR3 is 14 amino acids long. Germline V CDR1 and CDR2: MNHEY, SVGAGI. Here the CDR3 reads CASSQGSGANVLPF. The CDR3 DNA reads TGTGCCAGCAGCCAAGGGTCTGGGGCCAACGTCCTGCCTTTC.

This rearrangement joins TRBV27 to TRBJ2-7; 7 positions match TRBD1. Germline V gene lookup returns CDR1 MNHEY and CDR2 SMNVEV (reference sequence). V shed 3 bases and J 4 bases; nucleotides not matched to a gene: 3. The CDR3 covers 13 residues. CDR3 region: CASSFGQDYEQYF. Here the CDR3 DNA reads TGTGCCAGCAGTTTCGGACAGGATTACGAGCAGTACTTC.

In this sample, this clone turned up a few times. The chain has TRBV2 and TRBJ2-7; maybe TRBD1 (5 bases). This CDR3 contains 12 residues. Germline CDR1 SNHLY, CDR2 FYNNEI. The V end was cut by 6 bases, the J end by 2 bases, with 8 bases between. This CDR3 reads CASSREPYEQYF. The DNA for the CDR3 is TGTGCCAGCAGCAGGGAACCCTACGAGCAGTACTTC.

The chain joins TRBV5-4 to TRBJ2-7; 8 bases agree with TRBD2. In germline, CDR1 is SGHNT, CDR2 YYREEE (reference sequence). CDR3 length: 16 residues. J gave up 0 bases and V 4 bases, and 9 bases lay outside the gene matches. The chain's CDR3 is CASSPVGGRNSYEQYF. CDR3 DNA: TGTGCCAGCAGCCCCGTGGGCGGGAGGAACTCCTACGAGCAGTACTTC. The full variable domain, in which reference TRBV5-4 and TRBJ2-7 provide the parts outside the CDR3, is ETGVTQSPTHLIKTRGQQVTLRCSSQSGHNTVSWYQQALGQGPQFIFQYYREEENGRGNFPPRFSGLQFPNYSSELNVNALELDDSALYLCASSPVGGRNSYEQYFGPGTRLTVT.

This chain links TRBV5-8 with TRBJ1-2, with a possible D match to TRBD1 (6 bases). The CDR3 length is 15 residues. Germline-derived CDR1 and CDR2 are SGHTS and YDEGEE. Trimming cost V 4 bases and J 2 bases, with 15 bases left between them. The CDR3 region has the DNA TGTGCCAGCAGCGCCGGGACACTGCTGAACTATGGCTACACCTTC. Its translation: CASSAGTLLNYGYTF.

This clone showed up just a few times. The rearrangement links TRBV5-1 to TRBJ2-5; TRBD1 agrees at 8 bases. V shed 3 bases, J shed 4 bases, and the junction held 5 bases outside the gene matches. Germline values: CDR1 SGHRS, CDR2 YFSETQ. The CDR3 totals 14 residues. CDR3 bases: TGCGCCAGCAGCTCAATACAGGGGGGAGAGACCCAGTACTTC. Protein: CASSSIQGGETQYF.

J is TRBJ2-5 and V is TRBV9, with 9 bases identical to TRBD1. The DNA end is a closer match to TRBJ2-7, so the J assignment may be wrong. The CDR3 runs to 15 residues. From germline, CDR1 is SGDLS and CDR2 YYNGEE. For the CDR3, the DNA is TGTGCCAGCAGCGTAACCGGGACAGGGAACTACGAGCAGTACTTC. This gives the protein CASSVTGTGNYEQYF.

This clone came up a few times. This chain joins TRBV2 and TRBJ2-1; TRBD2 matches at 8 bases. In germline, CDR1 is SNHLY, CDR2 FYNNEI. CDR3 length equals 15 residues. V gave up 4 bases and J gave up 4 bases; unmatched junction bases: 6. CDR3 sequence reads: CASSGAGVKYNEQFF. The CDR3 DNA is TGTGCCAGCAGTGGAGCGGGAGTGAAGTACAATGAGCAGTTCTTC.

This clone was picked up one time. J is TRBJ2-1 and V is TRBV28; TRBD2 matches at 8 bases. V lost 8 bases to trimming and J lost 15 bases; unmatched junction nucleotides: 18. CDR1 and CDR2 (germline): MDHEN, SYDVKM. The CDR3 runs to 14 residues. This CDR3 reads CASRIKGTRRGGFF. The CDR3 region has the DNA TGTGCCAGCCGAATTAAAGGGACTAGGAGGGGTGGGTTCTTC.

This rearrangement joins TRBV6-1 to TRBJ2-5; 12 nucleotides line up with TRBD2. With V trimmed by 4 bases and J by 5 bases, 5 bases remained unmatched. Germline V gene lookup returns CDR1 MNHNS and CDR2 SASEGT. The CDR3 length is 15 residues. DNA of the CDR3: TGTGCCAGCAGTGCCCGACTAGCGGGGGACGAGACCCAGTACTTC. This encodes CASSARLAGDETQYF.

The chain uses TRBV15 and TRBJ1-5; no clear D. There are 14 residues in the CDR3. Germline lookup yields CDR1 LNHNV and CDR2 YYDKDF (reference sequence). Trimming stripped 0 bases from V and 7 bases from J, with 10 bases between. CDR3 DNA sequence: TGTGCCACCAGCAGAGATCGGGGAGACCAGCCCCAGCATTTT. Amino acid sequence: CATSRDRGDQPQHF. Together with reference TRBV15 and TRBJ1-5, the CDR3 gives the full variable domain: DAMVIQNPRYQVTQFGKPVTLSCSQTLNHNVMYWYQQKSSQAPKLLFHYYDKDFNNEADTPDNFQSRRPNTSFCFLDIRSPGLGDTAMYLCATSRDRGDQPQHFGDGTRLSIL.

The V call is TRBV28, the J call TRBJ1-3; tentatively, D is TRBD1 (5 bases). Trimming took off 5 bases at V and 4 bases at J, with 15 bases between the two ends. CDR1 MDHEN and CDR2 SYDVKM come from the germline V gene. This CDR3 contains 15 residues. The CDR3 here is CASSPSEGWGNTIYF. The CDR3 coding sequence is TGTGCCAGCAGTCCATCGGAGGGGTGGGGAAACACCATATATTTT.

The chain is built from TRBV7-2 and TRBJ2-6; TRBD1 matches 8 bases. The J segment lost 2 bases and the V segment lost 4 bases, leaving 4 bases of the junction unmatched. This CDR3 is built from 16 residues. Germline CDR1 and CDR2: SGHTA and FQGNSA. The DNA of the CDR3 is TGTGCCAGCAGCTCGGACAGGGTCCCTGGGGCCAACGTCCTGACTTTC. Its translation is CASSSDRVPGANVLTF.

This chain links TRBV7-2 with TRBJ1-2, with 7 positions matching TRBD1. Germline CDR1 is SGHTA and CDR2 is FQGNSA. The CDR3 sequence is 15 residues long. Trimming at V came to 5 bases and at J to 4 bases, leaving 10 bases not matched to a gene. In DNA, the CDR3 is TGTGCCAGCAGCATTGGGACAGCCCCCGGCTATGGCTACACCTTC. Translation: CASSIGTAPGYGYTF.

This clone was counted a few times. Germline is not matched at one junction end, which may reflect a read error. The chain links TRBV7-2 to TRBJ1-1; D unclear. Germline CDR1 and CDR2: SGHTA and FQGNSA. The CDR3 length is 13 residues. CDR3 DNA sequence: TGTGCCAGCAGGCTCCCCTTCCCCCCTGAGGCTTTCTTT. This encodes CASRLPFPPEAFF.